The 22 T cell receptor beta chains reported below all come from one sample, sequenced in a study of cytomegalovirus exposure and HLA in healthy donors. It was with 60 Vbeta and 13 Jbeta primers that the PCR ran. Produced via immunoSEQ multiplex PCR; TCRdb's table is partial and in-frame only. The data contain approximately 140,000 clones, approximately 70% of them singletons. The specimen sequenced was PBMCs. Receptors were obtained from a woman between 35 and 50 years old in good health and CMV-seronegative.

CDR3 DNA: TGTGCCAGCACCCACAGCGGGGGGCTCTACGAGCAGTACGTC. Amino acids: CASTHSGGLYEQYV. The V call is TRBV2, the J call TRBJ2-7, with TRBD2 matching over 9 bases. V trimming: 7 bases; J trimming: 3 bases; junction bases outside the gene matches: 7. Germline V gives CDR1 SNHLY, CDR2 FYNNEI. The CDR3 is made up of 14 amino acids.

The CDR3 reads CASSLGLATDTQYF. CDR3 nucleotides: TGTGCCAGCAGCTTGGGGCTAGCGACGGATACGCAGTATTTT. V usage is TRBV5-4 and J usage is TRBJ2-3; maybe TRBD2 (6 bases). Germline CDR1 reads SGHNT; CDR2 reads YYREEE (reference sequence). V was cut by 0 bases and J by 6 bases, with 11 bases left in between. This CDR3 contains 14 residues.

This clone turned up a few times. The chain links TRBV6-6 to TRBJ1-1; D is unresolved. The CDR3 has 14 residues. Germline V gene data show CDR1 as MNHNY and CDR2 as SVGAGI (reference sequence). Deletions cut 2 bases from V and 1 base from J, with 8 bases between. The CDR3 loop reads CASSYTNGNTEAFF. DNA for the CDR3: TGTGCCAGCAGTTACACTAACGGGAACACTGAAGCTTTCTTT.

The CDR3: CATSRTRASNTEAFF. In nucleotides, the CDR3 is TGTGCCACCAGCAGAACCAGGGCTTCGAACACTGAAGCTTTCTTT. The rearrangement joins TRBV15 to TRBJ1-1, with D perhaps matching TRBD1 (5 bases). The V gene's germline CDR1 is LNHNV and CDR2 YYDKDF (reference sequence). This CDR3 region has 15 residues. V was pared by 2 bases and J by 1 base, with 11 bases between.

The rearrangement links TRBV15 to TRBJ1-3, with D perhaps matching TRBD1 (6 bases). The CDR3 extends over 16 amino acids. CDR1 and CDR2 from the germline V gene are LNHNV and YYDKDF (reference sequence). The germline V and J ends were trimmed by 1 base and 1 base, with 11 bases remaining between them. CDR3 amino acids: CATSRGRGASGNTIYF. In DNA, the CDR3 is TGTGCCACCAGCAGAGGCCGGGGGGCGTCTGGAAACACCATATATTTT.

The chain uses TRBV5-1 and TRBJ2-3; D may be TRBD2 (5 bases). The V gene's germline CDR1 is SGHRS and CDR2 YFSETQ. Deletions cut 0 bases from V and 1 base from J, with 9 bases between. The CDR3 covers 15 residues. CDR3 DNA: TGCGCCAGCAGCTTGGGGCGGGTCGGCACAGATACGCAGTATTTT. This codes for CASSLGRVGTDTQYF.

The V and J genes are TRBV9 and TRBJ2-3; 10 bases map to TRBD2. CDR3 length: 15 residues. V lost 7 bases and J lost 2; bases outside the gene matches: 7. Per germline, CDR1 SGDLS and CDR2 YYNGEE. CDR3 DNA sequence: TGTGCCAGCGGGATTGGACTAGCGGACACAGATACGCAGTATTTT. It yields the protein CASGIGLADTDTQYF. The full variable domain, its missing parts supplied by reference TRBV9 and TRBJ2-3, is DSGVTQTPKHLITATGQRVTLRCSPRSGDLSVYWYQQSLDQGLQFLIQYYNGEERAKGNILERFSAQQFPDLHSELNLSSLELGDSALYFCASGIGLADTDTQYFGPGTRLTVL.

This clone is a singleton in its sample. V is TRBV5-1 and J is TRBJ2-5, with a weak D call TRBD1 (5 bases). Germline V gene data show CDR1 as SGHRS and CDR2 as YFSETQ. This CDR3 is 16 amino acids long. The ends were cut back, 0 bases at V and 2 bases at J, with 14 bases in the middle. CDR3 sequence: CASSLGPQGTQETQYF. As DNA, the CDR3 is TGCGCCAGCAGCTTGGGCCCTCAGGGTACTCAAGAGACCCAGTACTTC.

A few counts support this clone. The gene calls are TRBV29-1 and TRBJ1-1, with 9 bases fitting TRBD1. Germline assignment: CDR1 SQVTM and CDR2 ANQGSEA. V trimming: 6 bases; J trimming: 2 bases; junction bases outside the gene matches: 7. The CDR3 is 14 residues long. CDR3 bases: TGCAGCGTCGGACAGGGACAGGGAAACACTGAAGCTTTCTTT. Its protein is CSVGQGQGNTEAFF. Based on the CDR3 plus reference TRBV29-1 and TRBJ1-1, the full variable domain is SAVISQKPSRDICQRGTSLTIQCQVDSQVTMMFWYRQQPGQSLTLIATANQGSEATYESGFVIDKFPISRPNLTFSTLTVSNMSPEDSSIYLCSVGQGQGNTEAFFGQGTRLTVV.

The rearrangement links TRBV21-1 to TRBJ1-5; the table's D call, TRBD1, was not checked against the DNA. TRBV21-1 is recorded as a pseudogene. The CDR3 has 17 residues. The CDR3: CASSPNRTENSNQPQHF. In DNA, the CDR3 is TGTGCCAGCAGCCCAAATCGGACAGAAAATAGCAATCAGCCCCAGCATTTT.

The table lists this clone with a few counts. The chain employs TRBV6-5 and TRBJ1-6; 8 nucleotides align to TRBD1. CDR1 and CDR2 (germline): MNHEY, SVGAGI. Unmatched junction bases numbered 5, after V lost 6 bases and J lost 7 bases. This CDR3 region has 14 residues. CDR3 nucleotides: TGTGCCAGCAGGTGGACAGGGAACAATTCACCCCTCCACTTT. Translating it yields CASRWTGNNSPLHF.

The chain links TRBV16 to TRBJ1-2; 8 bases are shared with TRBD1. Germline trimming cut 0 bases from V and 5 bases from J; bases unmatched to any gene: 8. This CDR3 has 16 residues. Germline V lookup: CDR1 KGHSY, CDR2 FQNENV. DNA for the CDR3: TGTGCCAGCAGCCAATCGCCAGGGGGCTTCGGATATGGCTACACCTTC. It specifies CASSQSPGGFGYGYTF.

CDR3 nucleotide sequence: TGTGCCAGCAGTACGAACAGGGGCTACGAGCAGTACTTC. This sequence encodes CASSTNRGYEQYF. The J gene is TRBJ2-7, the V gene TRBV6-4, with 7 bases that match TRBD1. The CDR3 loop spans 13 amino acids. With V trimmed by 5 bases and J by 3 bases, 4 bases remained unmatched. CDR1 is MRHNA and CDR2 is SNTAGT in the germline V gene.

CDR3 coding DNA: TGCAGCGTTGAAGGGGGACTAGCGGGGGGTTTCGAGGAGCAGTTCTTC. Its translation: CSVEGGLAGGFEEQFF. The rearrangement links TRBV29-1 to TRBJ2-1; 15 bases fit TRBD2. The V gene's germline CDR1 is SQVTM and CDR2 ANQGSEA. CDR3 size: 16 residues. V lost 1 base and J lost 10; bases outside the gene matches: 8.

V is TRBV7-8 and J is TRBJ2-1; TRBD1 might be the D (6 bases). Trimming left V 4 bases short and J 0 bases short, with 19 bases between. Germline values: CDR1 SGHVS, CDR2 FQNEAQ. This CDR3 comprises 18 residues. The CDR3 spells CASSSQGMSGVSYNEQFF. The CDR3 DNA reads TGTGCCAGCAGCTCGCAGGGGATGTCAGGCGTCTCCTACAATGAGCAGTTCTTC.

The rearrangement uses TRBV5-8 and TRBJ1-2, with 7 bases that match TRBD1. Trimming took 4 bases from V and 7 from J; bases not matched to a gene: 7. Germline CDR1 is SGHTS and CDR2 is YDEGEE. The CDR3 sequence is 13 residues long. CDR3 sequence (DNA): TGTGCCAGCAGCCCGACAGGGCTCCGTGGCTACACCTTC. Protein product: CASSPTGLRGYTF.

The chain links TRBV9 to TRBJ2-2; D is ambiguous. The CDR3 extends over 16 amino acids. With 4 bases removed from V and 1 base from J, the gap between germline ends came to 14 bases. Germline assignment: CDR1 SGDLS and CDR2 YYNGEE. This chain's CDR3 is CASSYTAVENTGELFF. For the CDR3, the DNA is TGTGCCAGCAGCTACACAGCCGTGGAGAACACCGGGGAGCTGTTTTTT.

The chain is built from TRBV7-2 and TRBJ2-1, with 7 bases matching TRBD2. The V gene's germline CDR1 is SGHTA and CDR2 FQGNSA. V lost 2 bases and J lost 4; bases outside the gene matches: 5. The CDR3 has 15 residues. In DNA, the CDR3 is TGTGCCAGCAGCTTATTGGGGGGGGGTTACAATGAGCAGTTCTTC. Residues: CASSLLGGGYNEQFF.

The rearrangement joins TRBV28 to TRBJ2-1, with D possibly being TRBD1 (5 bases). V lost 6 bases and J lost 3, with 9 bases in between. The V gene's germline CDR1 is MDHEN and CDR2 SYDVKM. The CDR3 is made up of 13 amino acids. CDR3 sequence reads: CASRFDSYNEQFF. Here the CDR3 DNA reads TGTGCCAGCAGATTTGACAGCTACAATGAGCAGTTCTTC.

On this clone: Other DNA sequences in this specimen translate into the identical CDR3. The V and J genes are TRBV6-5 and TRBJ2-7; TRBD2 matches at 9 bases. This CDR3 has 16 amino acids. Germline V gene lookup returns CDR1 MNHEY and CDR2 SVGAGI. J was trimmed by 1 base and V by 0 bases; bases with no gene match: 4. In DNA, the CDR3 is TGTGCCAGCAGTTACTCTGGGCTAGCGGGGTCCTACGAGCAGTACTTC. Encoded protein: CASSYSGLAGSYEQYF.

The rearrangement joins TRBV4-1 to TRBJ2-5, with 9 bases aligning to TRBD1. In germline, CDR1 is MGHRA, CDR2 YSYEKL. The CDR3 consists of 15 residues. Losses at the gene ends were 3 bases for V and 3 bases for J; bases not matched to a gene: 5. CDR3 nucleotide sequence: TGCGCCAGCAGCCATGGTGGGACAGGGAAAGAGACCCAGTACTTC. Its translation is CASSHGGTGKETQYF.

This chain joins TRBV5-4 and TRBJ1-2; D is unresolved. The V and J ends lost 4 bases and 5 bases respectively, with 15 bases between them. Germline CDR1 SGHNT, CDR2 YYREEE (reference sequence). The CDR3 loop spans 14 amino acids. CDR3 region: CASSPSELRYGYTF. DNA of the CDR3: TGTGCCAGCAGCCCCTCGGAGCTCCGATATGGCTACACCTTC.